Listed below are T cell receptor beta chains from one sample, sequenced in a study of CD8+CD57+ T cells in acquired aplastic anemia. TCRdb re-derived calls from the reads in MiXCR, one entry per CDR3 protein. The sample comprises around 140,000 distinct CDR3 sequences, 35% to 50% of which are singletons, and 7.5% to 9.5% rests with the top ten. The source material was sorted CD4+, CD8+, or CD8+CD57+ T cells (not recorded which) from PBMCs. Source of these receptors: a human donor in good health, serving as a control. Each CDR3 is given without its conserved first and last residue. A D gene is named only where the DNA matches it firmly.

TRBV6-1 | . | ASSGTLVFHIRYEQY
TRBV2 | . | ASSGQFPGYT
TRBV2 | . | ASSDDAQPQH
TRBV19 | . | ASSAQGNTEAF
TRBV27 | . | ASSPTVLYPYEQY
TRBV20-1 | . | SARDPYKGEQF
TRBV29-1 | TRBD1 | SVDNTRTGSTDTQY
TRBV25-1 | TRBD2 | ASSARKKRGSTDTQY
TRBV11-3 | TRBD1 | ASSSGQGSPPLH
TRBV24-1 | TRBD2 | ATSDSVSGSTYEQY
TRBV5-1 | . | ASIKDSFQTYNEQF
TRBV29-1 | . | SVEEQGYEQY
TRBV6-5 | TRBD2 | ASSYYTSAPASEQY
TRBV19 | . | ASSSRTANTEAF
TRBV10-3 | . | AISEIGGTDTQY
TRBV3-1 | . | ATSWQNEKLF
TRBV24-1 | . | ATSRHGYEQY
TRBV5-4 | . | ASRSQIMNTEAF
TRBV15 | . | ATSRDFPPSSYNEQF
TRBV3-1 | . | ASSQISGLLGYT
TRBV28 | . | ASSLGGITQY
TRBV15 | TRBD1 | ATSLRDRGNYGYT
TRBV7-9 | . | ASSRGYQETQY
TRBV6-1 | . | ASSAGLQGGYEQY
TRBV20-1 | TRBD2 | SARTSGISYEQY
TRBV6-2/TRBV6-3 | . | ASSYSGEGTLAKNIQY
TRBV7-9 | . | ASSLKTTSGQDNYGYT
TRBV20-1 | TRBD2 | SARGTSGRADTQY
TRBV12-3/TRBV12-4 | . | ASYRTILGGELF
TRBV12-3/TRBV12-4 | . | ASSLEGRWTEGSAGANVLT